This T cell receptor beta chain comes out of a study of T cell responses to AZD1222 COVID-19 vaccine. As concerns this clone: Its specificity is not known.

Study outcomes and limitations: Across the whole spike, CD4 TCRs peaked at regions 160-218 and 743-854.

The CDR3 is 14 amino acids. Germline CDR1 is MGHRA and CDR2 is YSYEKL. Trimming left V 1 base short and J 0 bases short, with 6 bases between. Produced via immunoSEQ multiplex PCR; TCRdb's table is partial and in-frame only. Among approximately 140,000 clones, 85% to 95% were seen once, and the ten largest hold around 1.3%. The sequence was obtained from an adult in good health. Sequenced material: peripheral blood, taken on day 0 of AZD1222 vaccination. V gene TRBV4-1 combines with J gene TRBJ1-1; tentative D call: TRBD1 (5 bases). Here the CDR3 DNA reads TGCGCCAGCAGCCAAGCGGGGGTGAACACTGAAGCTTTCTTT. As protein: CASSQAGVNTEAFF.